What follows are 21 T cell receptor beta chains derived from one specimen sequenced in a study of identical twins (dated by TCRdb to 2016 to 2017). Library construction relied on 5' RACE. Sequencing took place on an Illumina HiSeq 2000. TCRdb's own reprocessing of the public reads used fastp at Q25 and MiXCR and kept productive beta chains. All rows with the same CDR3 protein become a single entry with the most common DNA and genes. The sample data list 200,000 to 300,000 distinct CDR3 sequences, and approximately 7.8% of these were observed just once. The top ten hold approximately 5.4% of the sample. The data were also submitted as part of a second study, on yellow fever vaccine responses in identical twins.

Sample: CD8+ T cells sorted from blood. The receptors come from a woman in her late teens or twenties in good health.

The rearrangement uses TRBV20-1 and TRBJ2-7; no clear D. V was trimmed by 1 base and J by 2 bases, leaving 12 bases between them. The length of the CDR3 is 14 residues. The germline V gene has CDR1 DFQATT and CDR2 SNEGSKA (reference sequence). The CDR3 protein is CSARGSWDTYEQYF. The CDR3, as DNA: TGCAGTGCTAGAGGATCGTGGGATACCTACGAGCAGTACTTC.

The chain carries TRBV27 and TRBJ1-5; 7 bases are a match to TRBD1. CDR1 and CDR2 (germline): MNHEY, SMNVEV (reference sequence). With V trimmed by 3 bases and J by 2 bases, 1 base remained unmatched. This CDR3 contains 14 residues. For the CDR3, the DNA is TGTGCCAGCAGTTTTCAGGGGGGCAATCAGCCCCAGCATTTT. This encodes CASSFQGGNQPQHF.

The chain carries TRBV11-1 and TRBJ2-7; tentatively, D is TRBD2 (6 bases). V was cut by 1 base and J by 3 bases, with 22 bases left in between. The CDR3 is 18 residues long. From germline, CDR1 is SGHAT and CDR2 FQDESV (reference sequence). This CDR3 reads CASSLEGTRTVGGYEQYF. CDR3 DNA: TGTGCCAGCAGCTTAGAGGGGACCCGGACCGTCGGGGGCTACGAGCAGTACTTC.

This clonotype was counted only a few times. The chain couples TRBV11-1 to TRBJ2-7, with 8 positions matching TRBD2. After removal of 5 bases from V and 2 bases from J, the junction contained 20 bases not matched to a gene. Germline CDR1 is SGHAT and CDR2 is FQDESV (reference sequence). The CDR3 contains 19 residues. CDR3 amino acids: CASSRPLLSEREFTYEQYF. DNA of the CDR3: TGTGCCAGCAGCCGTCCCCTCCTCTCGGAGCGGGAGTTTACCTACGAGCAGTACTTC.

V and J are TRBV5-6 and TRBJ2-6; no definite D call. The V gene lost 4 bases and the J gene lost 13 bases, with 9 bases spanning the gap. The CDR3 runs to 11 residues. CDR1 and CDR2 (germline): SGHDT, YYEEEE. For the CDR3, the DNA is TGTGCCAGCAGCCTAGGGCGGGTCCTGACTTTC. It encodes CASSLGRVLTF.

This chain uses TRBV7-3 with TRBJ1-6; possible D gene TRBD1, 6 bases. Germline V CDR1 and CDR2: SGHTA, FQGTGA. This CDR3 has 15 amino acids. Trimming removed 0 bases at V and 10 bases at J, with 13 bases between. CDR3 sequence reads: CASSLTTGARSPLHF. As DNA, the CDR3 is TGTGCCAGCAGCTTAACGACGGGGGCTCGGTCACCCCTCCACTTT.

This clonotype was found many times. This chain connects TRBV12-3 or TRBV12-4 to TRBJ1-6; D ambiguous. V lost 1 base and J 7 bases, leaving 2 bases between the germline ends. The length of the CDR3 is 12 residues. The CDR3, as DNA: TGTGCCAGCAGTTTAGGGAATTCACCCCTCCACTTT. Protein: CASSLGNSPLHF.

This clonotype came up many times. CDR3 protein: CASQVGDTGELFF. In nucleotides, the CDR3 is TGTGCCAGCCAGGTGGGCGACACCGGGGAGCTGTTTTTT. The V gene is TRBV9, the J gene TRBJ2-2; D gene uncertain. The CDR3 totals 13 residues. V lost 7 bases and J lost 3, with 10 bases in between. Germline V gene sequence: CDR1 SGDLS, CDR2 YYNGEE.

This clonotype was seen many times. The chain is built from TRBV7-6 and TRBJ2-1, with TRBD1 as a possible D gene (5 bases). Germline CDR1 is SGHVS and CDR2 is FNYEAQ. The CDR3 sequence is 17 residues long. V was trimmed by 1 base and J by 0 bases, leaving 13 bases between them. The CDR3 sequence is CASSLGGQGSSYNEQFF. The CDR3 DNA reads as TGTGCCAGCAGCTTAGGAGGCCAGGGAAGCTCCTACAATGAGCAGTTCTTC.

This clonotype was observed at least ten times. In DNA, the CDR3 is TGCAGCGGAGGGACAGGAGATCTCTATGGCTACACCTTC. It codes for CSGGTGDLYGYTF. This chain joins TRBV29-1 and TRBJ1-2, with 8 bases lining up with TRBD1. Trimming removed 7 bases from V and 4 bases from J; junction bases left unmatched: 8. Germline assignment: CDR1 SQVTM and CDR2 ANQGSEA. CDR3 size: 13 residues.

This clonotype was detected a few times. The chain combines TRBV27 with TRBJ2-3, with 12 bases identical to TRBD2. The V gene's germline CDR1 is MNHEY and CDR2 SMNVEV (reference sequence). This CDR3 spans 19 amino acids. With V trimmed by 0 bases and J by 3 bases, 10 bases remained unmatched. CDR3 DNA sequence: TGTGCCAGCAGTTTATCAGAGCGACTAGCGGGAGTTAGAACAGATACGCAGTATTTT. Amino acid sequence: CASSLSERLAGVRTDTQYF.

The chain uses TRBV7-6 and TRBJ2-7; D gene uncertain. Between the trimmed V and J ends, which lost 1 base and 4 bases, there was a span of 8 bases. The CDR3 runs to 13 residues. Germline V lookup: CDR1 SGHVS, CDR2 FNYEAQ. DNA of the CDR3: TGTGCCAGCAGCTTAGAGGCAGATTACGAGCAGTACGTC. The encoded protein is CASSLEADYEQYV.

This clonotype was seen more than once but under ten times. Here the CDR3 reads CSVIGKEDYGYTF. The CDR3 nucleotides are TGCAGCGTTATTGGAAAGGAGGACTATGGCTACACCTTC. The chain recombines TRBV29-1 with TRBJ1-2; no firm D call. The CDR3 loop spans 13 amino acids. The germline gives CDR1 SQVTM, CDR2 ANQGSEA. V gave up 5 bases and J gave up 3 bases, with 13 bases separating them.

In this sample, this clonotype turned up many times. V gene TRBV24-1 combines with J gene TRBJ2-1; D is possibly TRBD2 (7 bases). The CDR3 covers 15 residues. V was trimmed by 2 bases and J by 4 bases, leaving 11 bases between them. Germline assignment: CDR1 KGHDR and CDR2 SFDVKD. The CDR3 is CATSDWGGPYNEQFF. In DNA form, the CDR3 reads TGTGCCACCAGTGATTGGGGGGGGCCTTACAATGAGCAGTTCTTC.

This clonotype was observed a few times. The V and J genes are TRBV25-1 and TRBJ1-4; 9 bases align to TRBD1. J lost 8 bases, V lost 2 bases, and 6 bases had no gene match. CDR3 length: 15 amino acids. The V gene's germline CDR1 is MGHDK and CDR2 SYGVNS. CDR3 amino acids: CASSELRDRDEKLFF. For the CDR3, the DNA is TGTGCCAGCAGTGAACTACGGGACAGGGACGAAAAACTGTTTTTT.

This clonotype was detected a few times. V is TRBV20-1 and J is TRBJ2-7, with 12 bases fitting TRBD2. V shed 3 bases and J 1 base; nucleotides not matched to a gene: 4. CDR1 is DFQATT and CDR2 is SNEGSKA in the germline V gene (reference sequence). The CDR3 contains 15 residues. CDR3 nucleotide sequence: TGCAGTGCTAGCCCCACTAGCGGGAGGTCCTACGAGCAGTACTTC. Its protein is CSASPTSGRSYEQYF.

Many counts were recorded for this clonotype. The rearrangement uses TRBV5-1 and TRBJ2-3; tentatively, D is TRBD1 or TRBD2 (5 bases each). V was pared by 6 bases and J by 0 bases, with 20 bases between. CDR3 length: 17 residues. CDR1 and CDR2 (germline): SGHRS, YFSETQ. The chain's CDR3 is CASTPRWGPQSTDTQYF. The CDR3 region has the DNA TGCGCCAGCACCCCGAGGTGGGGACCCCAAAGCACAGATACGCAGTATTTT.

This chain links TRBV20-1 with TRBJ2-5; a weak D match, TRBD2 (6 bases). CDR3 length: 13 amino acids. The V end was cut by 5 bases, the J end by 5 bases, with 15 bases between. CDR1 and CDR2 (germline): DFQATT, SNEGSKA (reference sequence). The CDR3 region is CSAPRGEAETQYF. The CDR3, as DNA: TGCAGTGCTCCAAGAGGGGAGGCGGAGACCCAGTACTTC.

This sequence joins TRBV7-9 and TRBJ1-1, with D possibly matching TRBD1 (6 bases). The CDR3 is 13 amino acids. The germline CDR1 and CDR2 sequences are SEHNR and FQNEAQ (reference sequence). The V and J ends lost 6 bases and 6 bases respectively, with 14 bases between them. The CDR3, as DNA: TGTGCCAGCAGAACGGACAGTAAACCTGAAGCTTTCTTT. Translating it yields CASRTDSKPEAFF. The complete variable domain, with remaining parts taken from reference TRBV7-9 and TRBJ1-1, reads DTGVSQNPRHKITKRGQNVTFRCDPISEHNRLYWYRQTLGQGPEFLTYFQNEAQLEKSRLLSDRFSAERPKGSFSTLEIQRTEQGDSAMYLCASRTDSKPEAFFGQGTRLTVV.

J is TRBJ1-3 and V is TRBV28, with D uncertain. The V and J ends lost 8 bases and 0 bases respectively, with 11 bases between them. Germline assignment: CDR1 MDHEN and CDR2 SYDVKM. This CDR3 is 14 amino acids long. The CDR3 reads CASQWGNSGNTIYF. The CDR3, as DNA: TGTGCCAGCCAGTGGGGTAACTCTGGAAACACCATATATTTT. Using reference TRBV28 and TRBJ1-3 for the parts outside the CDR3, the full variable domain is DVKVTQSSRYLVKRTGEKVFLECVQDMDHENMFWYRQDPGLGLRLIYFSYDVKMKEKGDIPEGYSVSREKKERFSLILESASTNQTSMYLCASQWGNSGNTIYFGEGSWLTVV.

The chain couples TRBV11-2 to TRBJ2-5; 11 positions match TRBD1. In germline, CDR1 is SGHAT, CDR2 FQNNGV. The CDR3 is 17 residues long. Germline trimming cut 5 bases from V and 5 bases from J; bases unmatched to any gene: 13. The CDR3 sequence: CASSPGTGGKGGETQYF. In DNA, the CDR3 is TGTGCCAGCAGCCCAGGGACAGGGGGTAAAGGAGGGGAGACCCAGTACTTC.